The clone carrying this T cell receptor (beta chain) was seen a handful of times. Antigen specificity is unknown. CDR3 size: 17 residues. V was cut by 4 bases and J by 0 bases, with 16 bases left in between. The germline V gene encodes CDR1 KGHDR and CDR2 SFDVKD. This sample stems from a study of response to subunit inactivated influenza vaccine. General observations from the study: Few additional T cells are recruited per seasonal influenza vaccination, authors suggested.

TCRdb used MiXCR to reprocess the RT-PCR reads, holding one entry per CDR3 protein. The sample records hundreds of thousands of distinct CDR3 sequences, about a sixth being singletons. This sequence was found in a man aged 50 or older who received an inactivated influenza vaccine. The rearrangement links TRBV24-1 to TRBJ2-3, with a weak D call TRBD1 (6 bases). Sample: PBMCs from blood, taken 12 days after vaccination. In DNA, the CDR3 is TGTGCCACCAGTGACCCAACGACAGGATTTAGCACAGATACGCAGTATTTT. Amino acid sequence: CATSDPTTGFSTDTQYF.